One and the same sample provided the 26 T cell receptor beta chains below, sequenced in a study of graft-versus-host responses after intestinal transplantation. TCRdb's copy holds only in-frame clones and misses some; the assay was immunoSEQ multiplex PCR. The sample gives about 81,000 clones, under 95% of which show up once; about 0.34% is in the top ten. For these TCRs, the target antigens are not known. The specimen comprised unstimulated CD4+ T cells sorted from spleen or lymph node cells, sampled before transplant. The receptors here all came from a human donor who was the organ donor for an intestinal transplant.

V usage is TRBV30 and J usage is TRBJ1-2; 11 bases match TRBD1. Germline lookup yields CDR1 GTSNPN and CDR2 SVGIG (reference sequence). CDR3 length: 17 residues. V gave up 3 bases and J gave up 5 bases; unmatched junction bases: 14. The CDR3 protein is CAWSRRRDRGFRYGYTF. In DNA, the CDR3 is TGTGCCTGGAGCCGCCGCCGGGACAGGGGGTTTCGGTATGGCTACACCTTC.

The rearrangement uses TRBV7-3 and TRBJ2-5; D gene uncertain. The germline V and J ends were trimmed by 4 bases and 1 base, with 4 bases remaining between them. The CDR3 has 12 residues. Germline V gene lookup returns CDR1 SGHTA and CDR2 FQGTGA. CDR3 residues: CASSSGQETQYF. Here the CDR3 DNA reads TGTGCCAGCAGCTCGGGCCAAGAGACCCAGTACTTC.

This chain uses TRBV28 with TRBJ2-7, with TRBD1 identical over 7 bases. The CDR3 is 14 amino acids. Germline assignment: CDR1 MDHEN and CDR2 SYDVKM. V shed 3 bases, J shed 4 bases, and the junction held 6 bases outside the gene matches. CDR3 nucleotide sequence: TGTGCCAGCAGTTTGCTATTACAGGGGTACGAGCAGTACTTC. Translating it yields CASSLLLQGYEQYF.

This chain uses TRBV4-1 with TRBJ2-1, with D hard to call. Looked up from germline, CDR1 is MGHRA and CDR2 is YSYEKL. The CDR3 is 15 amino acids. Trimming took off 4 bases at V and 3 bases at J, with 13 bases between the two ends. The CDR3 loop reads CASSPLERYYNEQFF. The CDR3 DNA reads as TGCGCCAGCAGCCCCCTGGAGCGTTACTACAATGAGCAGTTCTTC.

This chain joins TRBV28 and TRBJ1-2; D not certain. Germline values: CDR1 MDHEN, CDR2 SYDVKM. V was shortened by 5 bases and J by 0 bases, with 16 bases between the two germline ends. This CDR3 has 16 residues. The CDR3 region is CASSPRSGRSNYGYTF. As DNA, the CDR3 is TGTGCCAGCAGTCCCCGGTCGGGGAGATCTAACTATGGCTACACCTTC.

The rearrangement links TRBV28 to TRBJ1-2, with a possible D match to TRBD1 (5 bases). The CDR3 consists of 14 residues. Germline loops: CDR1 MDHEN, CDR2 SYDVKM. V was pared by 7 bases and J by 2 bases, with 14 bases between. The CDR3 coding sequence is TGTGCCAGCACCCGTCAGGGTACCAACTATGGCTACACCTTC. Residues: CASTRQGTNYGYTF.

The rearrangement joins TRBV11-2 to TRBJ1-4; TRBD1 is a possible D gene (6 bases). This CDR3 has 13 amino acids. V was cut by 6 bases and J by 4 bases, with 9 bases left in between. Germline lookup yields CDR1 SGHAT and CDR2 FQNNGV. CDR3 DNA sequence: TGTGCCAGCAGTGGACAGATTAATGAAAAACTGTTTTTT. It codes for CASSGQINEKLFF.

The chain links TRBV19 to TRBJ1-5; 7 bases agree with TRBD1. The CDR3 has 15 residues. V trimming: 7 bases; J trimming: 0 bases; junction bases outside the gene matches: 6. Germline CDR1 LNHDA, CDR2 SQIVND (reference sequence). DNA of the CDR3: TGTGCCAGTACCGAGACAGGGCATAGCAATCAGCCCCAGCATTTT. The encoded protein is CASTETGHSNQPQHF.

The table lists this clone with a few counts. The chain carries TRBV7-9 and TRBJ1-2; perhaps TRBD1 as D (5 bases). The length of the CDR3 is 12 residues. Germline V lookup: CDR1 SEHNR, CDR2 FQNEAQ (reference sequence). V was shortened by 3 bases and J by 8 bases, with 10 bases between the two germline ends. The DNA for the CDR3 is TGTGCCAGCAGCTTCTTAGGACACGGCTACACCTTC. This translates into CASSFLGHGYTF. The whole variable domain, filled in from reference TRBV7-9 and TRBJ1-2, reads DTGVSQNPRHKITKRGQNVTFRCDPISEHNRLYWYRQTLGQGPEFLTYFQNEAQLEKSRLLSDRFSAERPKGSFSTLEIQRTEQGDSAMYLCASSFLGHGYTFGSGTRLTVV.

The chain has TRBV5-6 and TRBJ2-3, with D perhaps TRBD2 (6 bases). In germline, CDR1 is SGHDT, CDR2 YYEEEE. The CDR3 extends over 14 amino acids. V lost 0 bases to trimming and J lost 1 base, with 6 bases between them. The CDR3 DNA sequence: TGTGCCAGCAGCTTGGCTAGCGGCACAGATACGCAGTATTTT. Protein: CASSLASGTDTQYF.

This clone was observed a handful of times. The chain couples TRBV18 to TRBJ2-3; no clear D. V lost 8 bases, J lost 2 bases, and 8 bases lay in between. This CDR3 is built from 12 residues. The germline V gene encodes CDR1 KGHSH and CDR2 LQKENI. The CDR3 is CASPQATDTQYF. The CDR3 DNA follows: TGTGCCAGCCCCCAAGCCACAGATACGCAGTATTTT.

In regard to this clone: The sample has other DNA sequences that encode this CDR3 too. This chain links TRBV2 with TRBJ1-2; 7 bases match TRBD1. CDR1 and CDR2 from the germline V gene are SNHLY and FYNNEI. Unmatched junction bases numbered 1, after V lost 4 bases and J lost 5 bases. The CDR3 runs to 12 residues. CDR3 sequence (DNA): TGTGCCAGCAGTGGGACAGGTTATGGCTACACCTTC. It translates to CASSGTGYGYTF.

This chain uses TRBV25-1 with TRBJ2-1, with D possibly matching TRBD2 (7 bases). Germline V lookup: CDR1 MGHDK, CDR2 SYGVNS. Trimming removed 4 bases from V and 7 bases from J, with 14 bases in between. This CDR3 comprises 14 residues. CDR3 nucleotide sequence: TGTGCCAGCAGTGGGGAGGGGGTCTTTAATGAGCAGTTCTTC. It encodes CASSGEGVFNEQFF. Complete variable domain (other parts from reference TRBV25-1 and TRBJ2-1): EADIYQTPRYLVIGTGKKITLECSQTMGHDKMYWYQQDPGMELHLIHYSYGVNSTEKGDLSSESTVSRIRTEHFPLTLESARPSHTSQYLCASSGEGVFNEQFFGPGTRLTVL.

This CDR3 is CASSSIRTIRFYNEQFF. The CDR3 DNA reads TGTGCCAGCAGCTCCATCCGGACTATCAGGTTCTACAATGAGCAGTTCTTC. The rearrangement joins TRBV7-2 to TRBJ2-1, with D possibly matching TRBD2 (6 bases). Per the germline V gene, CDR1 is SGHTA and CDR2 is FQGNSA. This CDR3 is 17 amino acids long. The ends were cut back, 4 bases at V and 3 bases at J, with 19 bases in the middle.

V and J are TRBV5-1 and TRBJ1-4; 7 bases align to TRBD1. Losses at the gene ends were 0 bases for V and 2 bases for J; bases not matched to a gene: 7. The CDR3 spans 17 residues. The V gene's germline CDR1 is SGHRS and CDR2 YFSETQ. CDR3 nucleotides: TGCGCCAGCAGCTTGGTAGCGACAGGGAATACTAATGAAAAACTGTTTTTT. Translating it yields CASSLVATGNTNEKLFF.

This chain joins TRBV10-3 and TRBJ2-7; 9 positions match TRBD2. This CDR3 contains 14 residues. V trimming: 0 bases; J trimming: 5 bases; junction bases outside the gene matches: 2. Per germline, CDR1 ENHRY and CDR2 SYGVKD. Here the CDR3 reads CAISESSSGDEQYF. CDR3 nucleotides: TGTGCCATCAGTGAGTCGTCTAGCGGGGACGAGCAGTACTTC.

The chain employs TRBV19 and TRBJ1-1; D is possibly TRBD1 (6 bases). V lost 3 bases to trimming and J lost 6 bases, with 11 bases between them. From germline, CDR1 is LNHDA and CDR2 SQIVND (reference sequence). CDR3 length: 13 amino acids. The DNA for the CDR3 is TGTGCCAGTAGTATTTCCAGGGGTTCTGAAGCTTTCTTT. It yields the protein CASSISRGSEAFF.

The J gene is TRBJ2-7, the V gene TRBV2; TRBD2 aligns across 11 bases. V lost 6 bases, J lost 12 bases, and 7 bases stayed unmatched. Germline values: CDR1 SNHLY, CDR2 FYNNEI. The CDR3 has 12 amino acids. This CDR3 reads CASSDRLAGLYF. CDR3 bases: TGTGCCAGCAGCGACCGACTAGCGGGGCTGTACTTC.

This clone was seen a single time. The rearrangement joins TRBV10-3 to TRBJ2-3, with D possibly being TRBD2 (6 bases). The V and J ends lost 0 bases and 0 bases respectively, with 7 bases between them. This CDR3 is built from 15 residues. Looked up from germline, CDR1 is ENHRY and CDR2 is SYGVKD. The CDR3 bases are TGTGCCATCAGTGAGTCCGGGACTAGCACAGATACGCAGTATTTT. The encoded protein is CAISESGTSTDTQYF.

The chain employs TRBV28 and TRBJ2-3; TRBD2 matches at 9 bases. This CDR3 comprises 16 residues. Looked up from germline, CDR1 is MDHEN and CDR2 is SYDVKM. V was clipped by 4 bases and J by 3 bases; unmatched bases: 8. The CDR3: CASSSGAGGGTDTQYF. The DNA for the CDR3 is TGTGCCAGCAGTTCCGGGGCGGGAGGGGGGACAGATACGCAGTATTTT.

The CDR3 here is CASKPGLAGGVETQYF. The CDR3, as DNA: TGTGCCAGCAAACCGGGACTAGCGGGAGGGGTCGAGACCCAGTACTTC. V and J are TRBV5-4 and TRBJ2-5, with 16 bases matching TRBD2. There are 16 residues in the CDR3. V lost 6 bases, J lost 5 bases, and 7 bases stayed unmatched. Per germline, CDR1 SGHNT and CDR2 YYREEE (reference sequence).

The rearrangement joins TRBV27 to TRBJ1-1; maybe TRBD1 (5 bases). Deletions cut 5 bases from V and 0 bases from J, with 7 bases between. The germline gives CDR1 MNHEY, CDR2 SMNVEV (reference sequence). This CDR3 region has 13 residues. The CDR3 nucleotides are TGTGCCAGCAGTCCAGGGTTGAACACTGAAGCTTTCTTT. Protein sequence: CASSPGLNTEAFF.

A single count supports this clone. The genes are TRBV5-8 and TRBJ2-5; D gene unclear. Deletions cut 5 bases from V and 5 bases from J, with 22 bases between. Germline V gene sequence: CDR1 SGHTS, CDR2 YDEGEE. The length of the CDR3 is 16 residues. CDR3 in DNA: TGTGCCAGCAGACTCCTTCTGAAAAAACTAAAGGAGACCCAGTACTTC. This encodes CASRLLLKKLKETQYF.

This rearrangement joins TRBV30 to TRBJ2-7, with D hard to call. Per the germline V gene, CDR1 is GTSNPN and CDR2 is SVGIG (reference sequence). Deletions cut 4 bases from V and 7 bases from J, with 14 bases between. The CDR3 covers 12 residues. This chain's CDR3 is CAWKPWAREQYF. The CDR3 DNA sequence: TGTGCCTGGAAACCGTGGGCCCGGGAGCAGTACTTC.

The rearrangement links TRBV6-5 to TRBJ2-3, with D perhaps TRBD2 (6 bases). CDR3 length: 14 residues. Germline lookup yields CDR1 MNHEY and CDR2 SVGAGI. V lost 6 bases to trimming and J lost 0 bases, with 10 bases between them. CDR3 bases: TGTGCCAGCAGCTTTAGCGGTAGCACAGATACGCAGTATTTT. Translating gives CASSFSGSTDTQYF.

The chain is built from TRBV23-1 and TRBJ2-7, with D possibly being TRBD2 (5 bases). TRBV23-1 is treated as an ORF (open reading frame) with a function not yet certain. V lost 7 bases, J lost 2 bases, and 21 bases lay in between. The CDR3 spans 16 residues. In DNA, the CDR3 is TGCGCCAGCATTTCTGTTGAGGGTGCGTTAGCCTACGAGCAGTACTTC. This codes for CASISVEGALAYEQYF.